A selection of T cell receptor beta chains follows, all from one sample in a study of Ad26.COV2.S vaccination and SARS-CoV-2 variants. Using immunoSEQ multiplex PCR, the repertoire was profiled, and TCRdb retains in-frame clones only, with some absent. The sample records 300,000 to 450,000 clones, 80% to 90% being singletons. The material was peripheral blood, obtained in a trial of Ad26.COV2.S vaccine versus placebo. The receptors originated from a person aged 18 to 59 who received the Ad26.COV2.S COVID-19 vaccine or a placebo. Each CDR3 is given without its conserved first and last residue. Size is stated for part of the rows, as once, few or many counts, or as a class when the clone is expanded.

clone_size	j_call	v_call	cdr3_aa
NA	TRBJ1-2	TRBV6-5	ASSPLDRDYGYT
NA	TRBJ2-3	TRBV10-3	AISRTSGGLTDTQY
NA	TRBJ2-3	TRBV7-2	ASSLVGGAVDTQY
NA	TRBJ1-5	TRBV7-2	ASSLGRDQPQH
NA	TRBJ2-5	TRBV2	ASSGRTSGDQETQY
NA	TRBJ2-3	TRBV19	ASSINPARDAQY
NA	TRBJ2-1	TRBV6-2/TRBV6-3	ASSSRLAGSYNEQF
few	TRBJ1-2	TRBV7-9	ASSLVGYT
NA	TRBJ1-4	TRBV9	ASNVRGSSNEKLF
NA	TRBJ2-3	TRBV28	ASRPGTTLDTQY
NA	TRBJ2-7	TRBV7-2	ASSAASGGEVQY
NA	TRBJ2-3	TRBV2	ASNGGTVTDTQY
NA	TRBJ2-3	TRBV14	ASPQGDTQY
NA	TRBJ2-7	TRBV4-3	ASSQGARSYEQY
NA	TRBJ1-4	TRBV18	ASSPLQGVEKLF
NA	TRBJ2-7	TRBV27	ASSRTVSYEQY